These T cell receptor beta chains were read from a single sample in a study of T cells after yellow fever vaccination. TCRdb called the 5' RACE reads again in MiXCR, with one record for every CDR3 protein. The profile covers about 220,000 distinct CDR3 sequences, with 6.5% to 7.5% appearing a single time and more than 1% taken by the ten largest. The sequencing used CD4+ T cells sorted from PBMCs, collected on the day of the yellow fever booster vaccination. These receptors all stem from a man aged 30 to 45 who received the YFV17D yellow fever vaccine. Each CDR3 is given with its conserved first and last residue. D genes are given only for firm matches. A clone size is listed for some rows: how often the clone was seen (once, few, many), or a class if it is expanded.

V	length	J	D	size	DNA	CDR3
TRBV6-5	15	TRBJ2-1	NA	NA	TGTGCCAGCAGTTTCTCACAGAATTCCTACAATGAGCAGTTCTTC	CASSFSQNSYNEQFF
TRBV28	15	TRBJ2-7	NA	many	TGTGCCAGCACCCGGGCGGGACCAGTAAGGAACGAGCAGTACTTC	CASTRAGPVRNEQYF
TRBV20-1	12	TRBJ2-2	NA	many	TGCAGTGCTAGAGACGGCACCGGGGAGCTGTTTTTT	CSARDGTGELFF
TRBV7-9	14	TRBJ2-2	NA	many	TGTGCCAGCAGCTTACACGCCGGCACCGGGGAGCTGTTTTTT	CASSLHAGTGELFF
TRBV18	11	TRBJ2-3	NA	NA	TGTGCCAGCGAAAGCACAGATACGCAGTATTTT	CASESTDTQYF
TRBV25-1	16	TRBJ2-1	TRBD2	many	TGTGCCAGCAGTGAATATACCGGGAGGGCCCACAATGAGCAGTTCTTC	CASSEYTGRAHNEQFF
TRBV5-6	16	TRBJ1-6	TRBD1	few	TGTGCCAGCAGCCAAGGGGACAGGGGGCCGTTATCACCCCTCCACTTT	CASSQGDRGPLSPLHF
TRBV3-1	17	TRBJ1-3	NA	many	TGTGCCAGCAGCCTGACCGTCGGGCGAACTCCTAGAAACACCATATATTTT	CASSLTVGRTPRNTIYF
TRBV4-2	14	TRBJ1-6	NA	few	TGTGCCAGCAGCCAAGAAGAGGGGCGCTCACCCCTCCACTTT	CASSQEEGRSPLHF
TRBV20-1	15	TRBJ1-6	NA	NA	TGCAGTGCTAGGTCCTCATTTACAGGGATTTCACCCCTCCACTTT	CSARSSFTGISPLHF
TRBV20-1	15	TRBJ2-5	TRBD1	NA	TGCAGTGCTAGACTGCAGGGGGCTTTCCAAGAGACCCAGTACTTC	CSARLQGAFQETQYF
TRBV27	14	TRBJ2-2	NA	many	TGTGCCAGCACCGGCCCTGGGGTCGGCGGGGAGCTGTTTTTT	CASTGPGVGGELFF
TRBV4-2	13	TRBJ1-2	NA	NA	TGTGCCAGCACCACAATGGGGGAATATGGCTACACCTTC	CASTTMGEYGYTF
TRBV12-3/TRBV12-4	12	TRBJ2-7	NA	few	TGTGCCAGCAGTTTGGGGCATGGGGAGCAGTACTTC	CASSLGHGEQYF
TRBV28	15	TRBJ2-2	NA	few	TGTGCCACCGTTGGGGAACGGACTGACACCGGGGAGCTGTTTTTT	CATVGERTDTGELFF
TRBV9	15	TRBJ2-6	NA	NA	TGTGCCAGCAGCGTTGGAGGGGCTGGGGCCAACGTCCTGACTTTC	CASSVGGAGANVLTF
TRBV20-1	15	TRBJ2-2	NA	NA	TGCAGTGCTAGACGACCCCGGGGCAGCACCGGGGAGCTGTTTTTT	CSARRPRGSTGELFF
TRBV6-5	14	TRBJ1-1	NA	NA	TGTGCCAGCGGTTACGGCGGGGGCTGGGCGACGGCTTTCTTT	CASGYGGGWATAFF
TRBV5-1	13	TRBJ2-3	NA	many	TGCGCCAGCAGCGGCGAGGCGCGGGATACGCAGTATTTT	CASSGEARDTQYF
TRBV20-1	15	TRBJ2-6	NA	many	TGCAGTGCTAGTCCCAAAGGTTCCGGGGCCAACGTCCTGACTTTC	CSASPKGSGANVLTF
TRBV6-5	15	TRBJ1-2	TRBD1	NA	TGTGCCAGCAGGACGGGACAGGAAGCTAACTATGGCTACACCTTC	CASRTGQEANYGYTF
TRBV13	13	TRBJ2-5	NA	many	TGTGCCAGCAGCTTAGGAGGGGCGGAGACCCAGTACTTC	CASSLGGAETQYF
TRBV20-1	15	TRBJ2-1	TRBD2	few	TGCAGTGCTATCCCCCCTAGCGGACCGTACAATGAGCAGTTCTTC	CSAIPPSGPYNEQFF
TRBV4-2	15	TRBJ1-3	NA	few	TGTGCCAGCAGCCAAAACAGGGTAGCCGGAAACACCATATATTTT	CASSQNRVAGNTIYF
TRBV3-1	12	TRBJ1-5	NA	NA	TGTGCCAGCAGCCAAGTCTTTCAGCCCCAGCATTTT	CASSQVFQPQHF
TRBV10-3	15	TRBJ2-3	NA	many	TGTGCCATCTCGTTCCGCCAAGGACCTACGGATACGCAGTATTTT	CAISFRQGPTDTQYF
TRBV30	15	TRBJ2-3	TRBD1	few	TGTGCCTGGAGGAGGGGACAGGCTAGCACAGATACGCAGTATTTT	CAWRRGQASTDTQYF
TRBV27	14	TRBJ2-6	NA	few	TGTGCCAGCAGCTCAGTATCGGGGGCCAACGTCCTGACTTTC	CASSSVSGANVLTF
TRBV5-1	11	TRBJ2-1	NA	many	TGCGCCAGCAGCTCTAGCAATGAGCAGTTCTTC	CASSSSNEQFF
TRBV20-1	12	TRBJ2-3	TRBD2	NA	TGCAGTGCTTTGGCTAGCGGGGATACGCAGTATTTT	CSALASGDTQYF
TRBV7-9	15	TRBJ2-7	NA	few	TGTGCCAGCAGCTTAGCGCTTCCAGCGACCTACGAGCAGTACTTC	CASSLALPATYEQYF
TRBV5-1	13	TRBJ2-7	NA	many	TGCGCCAGCAAGGATGCGGGAACCTACGAGCAGTACTTC	CASKDAGTYEQYF
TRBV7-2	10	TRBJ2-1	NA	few	TGTGCCAGCGGGGCGGTTCGGCAGTTCTTC	CASGAVRQFF
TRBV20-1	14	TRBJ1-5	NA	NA	TGCAGTGCTAGCCAACAGGGTAGCAATCAGCCCCAGCATTTT	CSASQQGSNQPQHF
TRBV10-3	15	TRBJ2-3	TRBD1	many	TGTGCCATCAGGACCGGGACAGGGAGCACAGATACGCAGTATTTT	CAIRTGTGSTDTQYF
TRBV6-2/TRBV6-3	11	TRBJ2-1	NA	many	TGTGCCAGCAGTTATTACGATGAGCAGTTCTTC	CASSYYDEQFF
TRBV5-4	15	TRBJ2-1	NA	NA	TGTGCCACCACTCGTGTGGGAACTAGTTGGAATGAGCAGTTCTTC	CATTRVGTSWNEQFF
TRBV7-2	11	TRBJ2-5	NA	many	TGTGCCAGCAGCTATAAAGAGACCCAGTACTTC	CASSYKETQYF
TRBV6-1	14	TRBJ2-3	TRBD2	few	TGTGCCAGCAACGCGGGAGGGGAGACAGATACGCAGTATTTT	CASNAGGETDTQYF
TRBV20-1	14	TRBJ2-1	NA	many	TGCAGTGCTAACCTCCCTGTAGGCCACAATGAGCAGTTCTTC	CSANLPVGHNEQFF
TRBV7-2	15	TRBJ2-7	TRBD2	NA	TGTGCCAGCAGCCCGCAAGGACTAGCGAGCCACGAGCAGTACTTC	CASSPQGLASHEQYF
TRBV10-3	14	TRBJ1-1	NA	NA	TGTGCCATCAGTGCCGAGACAACGAACACTGAAGCTTTCTTT	CAISAETTNTEAFF
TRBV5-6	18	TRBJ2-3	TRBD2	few	TGTGCCAGCAGCAAGACTAGCGGGAGAGTGGAAGGCACAGATACGCAGTATTTT	CASSKTSGRVEGTDTQYF
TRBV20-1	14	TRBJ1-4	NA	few	TGCAGTGCTAGAGATCCGGTTGGTAATGAAAAACTGTTTTTT	CSARDPVGNEKLFF
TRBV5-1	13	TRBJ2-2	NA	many	TGTGCCAGCAGTAGCGGAAACACCGGGGAGCTGTTTTTT	CASSSGNTGELFF
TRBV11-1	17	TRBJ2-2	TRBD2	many	TGTGCCAGCAGCTTTGGGAGGGGACTACGGAACACCGGGGAGCTGTTTTTT	CASSFGRGLRNTGELFF
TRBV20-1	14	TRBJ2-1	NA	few	TGCAGTGCTTTCCTTACTAGGGAAATGGGTGAGCAGTTCTTC	CSAFLTREMGEQFF
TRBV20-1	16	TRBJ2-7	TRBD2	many	TGCAGTGCTAGGGGGCGACTAGCGGGGAACTCCTACGAGCAGTACTTC	CSARGRLAGNSYEQYF
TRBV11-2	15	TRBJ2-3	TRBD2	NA	TGTGCCAGCAGTATGGTAGCGGGAGCCACAGATACGCAGTATTTT	CASSMVAGATDTQYF
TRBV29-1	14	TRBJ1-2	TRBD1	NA	TGCAGCGTAGCGACAGGGGGCGTCGGCTATGGCTACACCTTC	CSVATGGVGYGYTF